Listed below are T cell receptor beta chains from one sample, sequenced in a study of blood T cell repertoires in COVID-19. Libraries were prepared by immunoSEQ multiplex PCR; TCRdb keeps only in-frame clonotypes and omits some of them. Here the sample spans some 300,000 clones, 80% to 90% being singletons. The sequencing sample was made of peripheral blood. All receptors derive from a woman in her 50s with COVID-19, enrolled during active disease. Each CDR3 is given with its conserved first and last residue. Each record gives: clone size, CDR3 length, D gene, J gene, V gene, CDR3 DNA, CDR3 protein. A D gene is named only where the DNA matches it firmly. Clone size appears in some rows only: once, few, many, or a class for an expanded clone.

.,15,TRBD1,TRBJ2-1,TRBV5-6,TGTGCCAGCAGCCGGGGACAGGGGGGGTACAATGAGCAGTTCTTC,CASSRGQGGYNEQFF
.,17,TRBD2,TRBJ2-3,TRBV9,TGTGCCAGCAGCCCCGCTCGTCCTAGCGGGAGTACAGATACGCAGTATTTT,CASSPARPSGSTDTQYF
.,14,.,TRBJ1-2,TRBV11-3,TGTGCCAGCAGCCCCGGGACAAATAACTATGGCTACACCTTC,CASSPGTNNYGYTF
once,15,.,TRBJ1-1,TRBV5-1,TGCGCCAGCAGCTTGTCTGTTTCCCAGGCCACTGAAGCTTTCTTT,CASSLSVSQATEAFF
.,16,TRBD2,TRBJ2-3,TRBV5-1,TGCGCCAGCAGCTTGACTAGCGGGATGATCACAGATACGCAGTATTTT,CASSLTSGMITDTQYF
.,15,TRBD1,TRBJ1-1,TRBV7-9,TGTGCCAGCAGCTCACAGGGGCTTCCGAACACTGAAGCTTTCTTT,CASSSQGLPNTEAFF
once,16,TRBD1,TRBJ2-7,TRBV27,TGTGCCAGCAGGATAGGACAGGGCGGGTCCCTCCTCCGACTGTACTTC,CASRIGQGGSLLRLYF
.,12,.,TRBJ2-2,TRBV10-3,TGTGCCACCCGGGGAGAGGGCGGGGAGCTGTTTTTT,CATRGEGGELFF
once,14,.,TRBJ1-1,TRBV3-1/TRBV3-2,TGTGCCAGCAGCCAAGGTCGCCTTCAGGGAAAAGCTTTCTTT,CASSQGRLQGKAFF
few,14,.,TRBJ1-2,TRBV5-6,TGTGCCAGCAGCCAATTCGGGGAGTACTATGGCTACACCTTC,CASSQFGEYYGYTF
.,17,TRBD2,TRBJ2-1,TRBV19,TGTGCCAGTAGTATGTATGGGACTAGCGGGACCTACAATGAGCAGTTCTTC,CASSMYGTSGTYNEQFF
.,14,.,TRBJ1-1,TRBV5-5,TGTGCCAGCAGCTTGGGGCAGGGACTCGCTGAAGCTTTCTTT,CASSLGQGLAEAFF
.,14,.,TRBJ1-3,TRBV5-4,TGTGCCAGCAGCTTGAGGGGAACGGGAAACACCATATATTTT,CASSLRGTGNTIYF
.,13,.,TRBJ2-1,TRBV11-1,TGTGCCAGCAGCCCGGGTGACGTCGATGAGCAGTTCTTC,CASSPGDVDEQFF
.,13,.,TRBJ2-1,TRBV6-5,TGTGCCAGCAGTTTAGCGGCTTGGGATGAGCAGTTCTTC,CASSLAAWDEQFF
.,14,.,TRBJ1-5,TRBV7-9,TGTGCCAGCAGCGTTACAGGGAGAAGTCAGCCCCAGCATTTT,CASSVTGRSQPQHF
.,14,.,TRBJ1-1,TRBV7-8,TGTGCCAGCAGCAGCGGGACCGCGAACACTGAAGCTTTCTTT,CASSSGTANTEAFF
.,16,TRBD2,TRBJ2-4,TRBV6-5,TGTGCCAGCAGTTACTCGCGGGAGGGGGCCAAAAACATTCAGTACTTC,CASSYSREGAKNIQYF
.,18,TRBD2,TRBJ2-3,TRBV19,TGTGCCAGTAGTATAGCGGCTAGCGGGAGGGCGGTCACAGATACGCAGTATTTT,CASSIAASGRAVTDTQYF
.,18,TRBD1,TRBJ1-5,TRBV19,TGTGCCAGTAGTCTTCGGACAGGGCCGGGGGCGGCCAATCAGCCCCAGCATTTT,CASSLRTGPGAANQPQHF
.,14,.,TRBJ1-3,TRBV18,TGTGCCAGCTCATCAGATTACTCTGGAAACACCATATATTTT,CASSSDYSGNTIYF
.,14,.,TRBJ1-5,TRBV6-5,TGTGCCAGCAGCTTAGGGGACACAAATCAGCCCCAGCATTTT,CASSLGDTNQPQHF
once,14,.,TRBJ2-7,TRBV9,TGTGCCAGCAGCGTAAGTCCCATAGCCTACGAGCAGTACTTC,CASSVSPIAYEQYF
.,13,.,TRBJ1-5,TRBV14,TGTGCCAGCAGCCAAATCGGAGGGCAGCCCCAGCATTTT,CASSQIGGQPQHF
once,14,.,TRBJ2-7,TRBV18,TGTGCCAGCTCACCATGGCCGTCTAGCGCCGAGCAGTACTTC,CASSPWPSSAEQYF
.,16,TRBD2,TRBJ2-1,TRBV9,TGTGCCAGCAGCGGAGAATACAGCGGGAGGCTGGATGAGCAGTTCTTC,CASSGEYSGRLDEQFF
.,14,.,TRBJ2-5,TRBV11-2,TGTGCCAGCAGCTTATTAACGGTACAAGAGACCCAGTACTTC,CASSLLTVQETQYF
.,14,TRBD1,TRBJ1-5,TRBV25-1,TGTGCCAGCAGTGAATCAGGGGGTAGGCAGCCCCAGCATTTT,CASSESGGRQPQHF
once,14,.,TRBJ2-1,TRBV3-1/TRBV3-2,TGTGCCAGCAGCCCAGAGGCACGGGACAATGAGCAGTTCTTC,CASSPEARDNEQFF
.,13,.,TRBJ2-2,TRBV7-6,TGTGCCAGCAGCTTAGTAGGGGCCGGGGAGCTGTTTTTT,CASSLVGAGELFF
.,14,.,TRBJ1-6,TRBV6-5,TGTGCCAGTAAATGGGGGGGAGGTAATTCACCCCTCCACTTT,CASKWGGGNSPLHF
once,13,.,TRBJ1-2,TRBV5-6,TGTGCCAGCAGCTTCAAGGGGGGGTATGGCTACACCTTC,CASSFKGGYGYTF
few,13,.,TRBJ1-4,TRBV3-1/TRBV3-2,TGTGCCAGCAGCCAAGACTATGCGGAAAAACTGTTTTTT,CASSQDYAEKLFF
.,13,.,TRBJ2-7,TRBV18,TGTGCCAGCTCACCACTAGACAGAAAGGAGCAGTACTTC,CASSPLDRKEQYF
.,16,TRBD1,TRBJ2-1,TRBV28,TGTGCCAGCAGTCTAACGGACAGGGAGATATACAATGAGCAGTTCTTC,CASSLTDREIYNEQFF
.,12,TRBD1,TRBJ2-7,TRBV5-1,TGCGCCAGCAGCGGACAGGGCTACGAGCAGTACTTC,CASSGQGYEQYF
.,13,TRBD2,TRBJ2-1,TRBV10-3,TGTGCCACCGGACTAGCGGGATACAATGAGCAGTTCTTC,CATGLAGYNEQFF
once,18,.,TRBJ2-1,TRBV21-1,TGTGCCAGCAGCAAAGTCCCCCGACGGGAGGGTTCCTACAATGAGCAGTTCTTC,CASSKVPRREGSYNEQFF
.,13,.,TRBJ2-5,TRBV6-5,TGTGCCAGCATGGTCGGGAGTAGGGAGACCCAGTACTTC,CASMVGSRETQYF
.,11,.,TRBJ2-1,TRBV5-4,TGTGCCAGCAGCTTGAGAGGTGAGCAGTTCTTC,CASSLRGEQFF
once,15,.,TRBJ1-1,TRBV24-1,TGTGCCACCAGTGATGTGACAGCCATGAACACTGAAGCTTTCTTT,CATSDVTAMNTEAFF
.,15,.,TRBJ2-2,TRBV19,TGTGCCACCGGGGTAGGTGTGGGCCCCCCCGGGGAGCTGTTTTTT,CATGVGVGPPGELFF